This T cell receptor beta chain was sequenced during a study of regulatory T cells in long-lasting Graves disease (dated by TCRdb to the early 2020s). Turning to the overall study: Persistent Graves' disease was defined as antithyroid drug treatment for over 5 years with persistently positive TSH receptor autoantibodies. The study took place in China and was registered as a clinical trial. A total of about 35 samples underwent TCR sequencing, from roughly 13 patients with persistent Graves' disease and roughly 20 patients with newly diagnosed Graves' disease. Peripheral blood TCR sequencing and RNA sequencing compared persistent Graves' disease patients with newly diagnosed Graves' disease patients. Antithyroid drugs had been taken for 10 to 13 years on average by persistent Graves' disease patients in the clinical cohort.

Findings and caveats that apply to the study as a whole: Persistent disease showed preferential use of TRBV28, TRBJ1-2 and TRBJ2-5, whereas newly diagnosed disease favored TRBV20-1 and TRBJ2-1. Only peripheral blood was studied, because thyroid tissue, the primary lesion, was inaccessible. More public clonotypes were shared among persistent patients (under 3,000) than among newly diagnosed patients (approximately 1,000). The small sample size was acknowledged by the authors as a limitation that may reduce accuracy. Sequencing and analysis were restricted to the TCR beta chain. Lower TCR Shannon entropy and fewer highly expanded clones were observed in persistent Graves' disease patients than in newly diagnosed patients, which suggested clonal expansion.

The library was made by multiplex PCR. TCRdb records Illumina HiSeq 4000 as the sequencer. CDR3 regions were amplified by Arm-PCR with iRepertoire HTBI primers to construct TCR beta libraries. PCR products were gel purified before sequencing. As for how the authors treated the data: Across samples, some 62 TRBV and 13 to 15 TRBJ segments were identified and used for gene usage analysis of CDR3 amino acid clonotypes. COPE and FqMerger were used to merge the filtered high-quality paired reads into contigs. Contigs were aligned with BLAST to IMGT TRBV, TRBD and TRBJ reference genes, and CDR3 was defined per IMGT. Clonotypes above 0.1% frequency were classified as highly expanded clones. Repertoire diversity was measured by Shannon entropy, and V-J evenness by the Gini coefficient. Clonotypes shared by more than one individual were considered public. The public reads were reanalyzed by TCRdb: fastp trimming at Q25, MiXCR alignment, in-frame beta chains only. Rows merge per CDR3 protein into single entries with the most common DNA and genes. TCRdb, rather than the study authors, made the V and J calls. Counted in this sample were more than 350,000 distinct CDR3 sequences; 21% of them appeared once. The top ten clonotypes cover roughly an eighth of the sample.

The junction shows trimming of 1 base on V and 5 bases on J, plus 8 bases between the germline ends. The germline V gene supplies CDR1 SGHTA and CDR2 FQGNSA. From cysteine to phenylalanine, the CDR3 is 13 amino acids long. Just the 39-base CDR3 DNA is kept, in frame starting at base 1. This clonotype was counted many times. Which antigen it targets is not known. No much larger clonotype is one base removed from it; base qualities were not supplied. The sample's time point label is to be understood as: persistent/refractory GD, antithyroid drugs over 5 years with positive TRAb. For both TCR sequencing and RNA sequencing, RNA was extracted from PBMCs using TRIzol. The diagnosis of Graves' disease was made according to American Thyroid Association guidelines. Patients for the study were recruited at an endocrinology department in Xi'an, China. From each patient, around 9 milliliters of peripheral blood was collected into an EDTA anticoagulant tube. Ficoll Paque Plus density gradient separation was used to isolate PBMCs, and no further T cell sorting was done. RNA quality was checked with an Agilent 2100 Bioanalyzer and agarose gel, and concentration with a NanoDrop 2000.

The TCR originated in a female donor with Graves disease. The material was peripheral blood mononuclear cells (PBMCs), obtained when the disease was refractory, from a patient treated with antithyroid drugs. This receptor chain uses TRBV7-2 and TRBJ1-1; too little of a D gene remains to name it. DNA sequence: TGTGCCAGCAGCTTAGTCTGGGGTACTGAAGCTTTCTTT. The translation is CASSLVWGTEAFF. Reference TRBV7-2 and TRBJ1-1 proteins supply the regions before and after the CDR3; the full variable domain is: GAGVSQSPSNKVTEKGKDVELRCDPISGHTALYWYRQSLGQGLEFLIYFQGNSAPDKSGLPSDRFSAERTGGSVSTLTIQRTQQEDSAVYLCASSLVWGTEAFFGQGTRLTVV.